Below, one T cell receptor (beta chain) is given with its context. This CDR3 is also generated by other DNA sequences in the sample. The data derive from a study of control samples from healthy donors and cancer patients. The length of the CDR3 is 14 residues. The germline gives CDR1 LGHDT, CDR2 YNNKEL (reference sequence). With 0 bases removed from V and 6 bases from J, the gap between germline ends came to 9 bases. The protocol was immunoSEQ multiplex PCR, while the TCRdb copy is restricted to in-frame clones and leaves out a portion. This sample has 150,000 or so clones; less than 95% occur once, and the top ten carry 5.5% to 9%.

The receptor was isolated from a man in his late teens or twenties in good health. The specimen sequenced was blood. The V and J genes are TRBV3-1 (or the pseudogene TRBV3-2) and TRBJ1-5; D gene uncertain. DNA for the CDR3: TGTGCCAGCAGCCAAGATTTGGCGGGTCAGCCCCAGCATTTT. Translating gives CASSQDLAGQPQHF.